The 27 T cell receptor beta chains presented below share a single source sample, sequenced in a study of T cell responses to AZD1222 COVID-19 vaccine. Repertoires were generated with immunoSEQ multiplex PCR, while TCRdb's copy carries only in-frame clones and drops some. Among approximately 70,000 clones, roughly 85% were seen once, and the ten largest hold less than 3%. The sample here was peripheral blood, taken on day 0 of AZD1222 vaccination. Every receptor here comes from an adult in good health.

This clone has just a few counts. The genes are TRBV7-2 and TRBJ1-5, with D unclear. The germline gives CDR1 SGHTA, CDR2 FQGNSA. V lost 5 bases and J lost 8, with 13 bases in between. The CDR3 is made up of 13 amino acids. The CDR3 loop reads CASSGKGIEPQHF. The CDR3 DNA is TGTGCCAGCAGCGGAAAGGGTATAGAGCCCCAGCATTTT.

This clone came up a few times. The chain couples TRBV3-1 (or the pseudogene TRBV3-2) to TRBJ1-2, with D tentatively TRBD1 (6 bases). Germline V gene data show CDR1 as LGHDT and CDR2 as YNNKEL (reference sequence). The CDR3 sequence is 14 residues long. V was clipped by 1 base and J by 3 bases, with 9 bases between them. This CDR3 reads CASSQAGGYYGYTF. CDR3 coding DNA: TGTGCCAGCAGCCAAGCCGGGGGCTACTATGGCTACACCTTC.

The chain employs TRBV7-2 and TRBJ2-7; D might be TRBD1 (6 bases). Per the germline V gene, CDR1 is SGHTA and CDR2 is FQGNSA. This CDR3 is built from 14 residues. Trimming took 5 bases from V and 1 from J, leaving 12 bases between them. The CDR3 reads CASSPSDRSYEQYF. The DNA of the CDR3 is TGTGCCAGCAGCCCATCAGACAGGTCCTACGAGCAGTACTTC.

The chain carries TRBV28 and TRBJ2-7; D gene unclear. Germline-derived CDR1 and CDR2 are MDHEN and SYDVKM. V shed 7 bases and J shed 5 bases, with 21 bases lying between them. The CDR3 extends over 15 amino acids. The CDR3 region is CASNPVSVVLNEQYF. The CDR3 DNA follows: TGTGCCAGCAACCCCGTGTCTGTAGTTTTGAACGAGCAGTACTTC. The whole variable domain, filled in from reference TRBV28 and TRBJ2-7, reads DVKVTQSSRYLVKRTGEKVFLECVQDMDHENMFWYRQDPGLGLRLIYFSYDVKMKEKGDIPEGYSVSREKKERFSLILESASTNQTSMYLCASNPVSVVLNEQYFGPGTRLTVT.

The chain recombines TRBV5-6 with TRBJ2-7, with D maybe TRBD1 (5 bases). V lost 3 bases, J lost 3 bases, and 7 bases lay in between. CDR3 length: 12 amino acids. Germline CDR1 is SGHDT and CDR2 is YYEEEE. CDR3 loop: CASSYRGYEQYF. CDR3 in DNA: TGTGCCAGCAGCTATAGGGGCTACGAGCAGTACTTC.

The rearrangement links TRBV18 to TRBJ1-1; 7 nucleotides line up with TRBD1. J lost 5 bases, V lost 5 bases, and 5 bases had no gene match. From germline, CDR1 is KGHSH and CDR2 LQKENI. CDR3 length: 13 amino acids. This chain's CDR3 is CASSGTAGTEAFF. The DNA of the CDR3 is TGTGCCAGCTCAGGGACAGCCGGGACTGAAGCTTTCTTT.

The chain couples TRBV25-1 to TRBJ2-1; TRBD2 agrees at 8 bases. Germline values: CDR1 MGHDK, CDR2 SYGVNS. This CDR3 region has 15 residues. J gave up 3 bases and V 6 bases, and 7 bases lay outside the gene matches. The CDR3 sequence: CASRETSAYYNEQFF. CDR3 DNA: TGTGCCAGCAGGGAGACTAGCGCATACTACAATGAGCAGTTCTTC.

The chain uses TRBV5-8 and TRBJ2-2; the D gene is possibly TRBD2 (5 bases). CDR1 is SGHTS and CDR2 is YDEGEE in the germline V gene. The CDR3 consists of 14 residues. Deletions cut 4 bases from V and 5 bases from J, with 12 bases between. The CDR3 loop reads CASSRRSGTGELFF. In DNA form, the CDR3 reads TGTGCCAGCAGCCGGAGGTCTGGGACCGGGGAGCTGTTTTTT.

The chain recombines TRBV19 with TRBJ1-1, with D perhaps TRBD1 (6 bases). Germline CDR1 reads LNHDA; CDR2 reads SQIVND (reference sequence). There are 16 residues in the CDR3. Trimming took 5 bases from V and 1 from J, leaving 17 bases between them. The CDR3 nucleotides are TGTGCCAGTAGTCCCGCAGGGGCGGTGACGAACACTGAAGCTTTCTTT. Translating it yields CASSPAGAVTNTEAFF.

The rearrangement links TRBV30 to TRBJ1-2; no reliable D call. CDR3 length: 13 amino acids. In germline, CDR1 is GTSNPN, CDR2 SVGIG (reference sequence). The V end lost 3 bases, the J end lost 6 bases, and 14 bases lay between the germline ends. CDR3 protein: CAWSRQEMDGYTF. CDR3 in DNA: TGTGCCTGGAGCCGCCAGGAGATGGATGGCTACACCTTC.

This clone was observed a single time. The chain recombines TRBV7-3 with TRBJ1-6, with 10 bases that match TRBD1. Germline V gives CDR1 SGHTA, CDR2 FQGTGA. V dropped 4 bases and J dropped 8; count of bases not matched to a gene: 11. CDR3 length: 17 residues. The CDR3 DNA sequence: TGTGCCAGCAGCTACGCACCGACAGGGGGCAGGGATTCACCCCTCCACTTT. As protein: CASSYAPTGGRDSPLHF. The full variable domain, in which reference TRBV7-3 and TRBJ1-6 provide the parts outside the CDR3, is GAGVSQTPSNKVTEKGKYVELRCDPISGHTALYWYRQSLGQGPEFLIYFQGTGAADDSGLPNDRFFAVRPEGSVSTLKIQRTERGDSAVYLCASSYAPTGGRDSPLHFGNGTRLTVT.

The chain couples TRBV11-3 to TRBJ2-1; D could derive from TRBD1 or TRBD2 (5 bases each). The germline V and J ends were trimmed by 2 bases and 7 bases, with 15 bases remaining between them. This CDR3 is 15 amino acids long. The germline CDR1 and CDR2 sequences are SGHNT and YENEEA. CDR3: CASSLRGPDWNEQFF. CDR3 in DNA: TGTGCCAGCAGCTTACGGGGCCCGGACTGGAATGAGCAGTTCTTC.

This clone was counted a few times. The J gene is TRBJ2-1, the V gene TRBV19; TRBD2 matches 12 bases. Germline CDR1 LNHDA, CDR2 SQIVND (reference sequence). The CDR3 runs to 13 residues. The trim removed 6 bases at V and 7 bases at J, leaving 1 base unmatched. CDR3 DNA: TGTGCCAGTAGCGGACTAGCGGGAAATGAGCAGTTCTTC. Its translation is CASSGLAGNEQFF. Full variable domain (outside the CDR3, taken from reference TRBV19 and TRBJ2-1): DGGITQSPKYLFRKEGQNVTLSCEQNLNHDAMYWYRQDPGQGLRLIYYSQIVNDFQKGDIAEGYSVSREKKESFPLTVTSAQKNPTAFYLCASSGLAGNEQFFGPGTRLTVL.

Only one count was recorded for this clone. This rearrangement joins TRBV4-2 to TRBJ1-5; 10 nucleotides agree with TRBD1. The germline V gene has CDR1 LGHNA and CDR2 YNFKEQ. The CDR3 has 19 residues. V trimming: 1 base; J trimming: 0 bases; junction bases outside the gene matches: 9. The CDR3 loop is CASSQGRDRGTYSNQPQHF. The CDR3 DNA is TGTGCCAGCAGCCAAGGCCGGGACAGGGGAACATATAGCAATCAGCCCCAGCATTTT.

J is TRBJ1-5 and V is TRBV6-5; 9 positions match TRBD1. The trim removed 7 bases at V and 2 bases at J, leaving 6 bases unmatched. CDR3 length equals 15 residues. CDR1 MNHEY and CDR2 SVGAGI come from the germline V gene. CDR3 residues: CASKPGDRGNQPQHF. The CDR3 DNA reads as TGTGCCAGCAAGCCAGGGGACAGGGGCAATCAGCCCCAGCATTTT.

The chain combines TRBV9 with TRBJ2-7; possibly TRBD2 for D (6 bases). Germline V gene lookup returns CDR1 SGDLS and CDR2 YYNGEE. CDR3 length: 14 amino acids. Trimming stripped 4 bases from V and 2 bases from J, with 13 bases between. The CDR3 spells CASSFSWTTYEQYF. DNA for the CDR3: TGTGCCAGCAGCTTTAGTTGGACTACCTACGAGCAGTACTTC. The full variable domain, with the rest looked up from reference TRBV9 and TRBJ2-7, is DSGVTQTPKHLITATGQRVTLRCSPRSGDLSVYWYQQSLDQGLQFLIQYYNGEERAKGNILERFSAQQFPDLHSELNLSSLELGDSALYFCASSFSWTTYEQYFGPGTRLTVT.

The gene calls are TRBV7-3 and TRBJ2-3; D assignment may be TRBD1 or TRBD2 (6 bases each). The CDR3 spans 16 residues. CDR1 and CDR2 (germline): SGHTA, FQGTGA. V dropped 2 bases and J dropped 5 bases, with 17 bases sitting between them. The CDR3 protein is CASSLGNGGSGDTQYF. The CDR3 region has the DNA TGTGCCAGCAGCTTAGGTAACGGGGGCTCTGGAGATACGCAGTATTTT. Complete variable domain (other parts from reference TRBV7-3 and TRBJ2-3): GAGVSQTPSNKVTEKGKYVELRCDPISGHTALYWYRQSLGQGPEFLIYFQGTGAADDSGLPNDRFFAVRPEGSVSTLKIQRTERGDSAVYLCASSLGNGGSGDTQYFGPGTRLTVL.

The V call is TRBV11-3, the J call TRBJ2-7; D is perhaps TRBD2 (5 bases). V was cut by 5 bases and J by 4 bases, with 15 bases left in between. The CDR3 runs to 14 residues. Germline-derived CDR1 and CDR2 are SGHNT and YENEEA. CDR3: CASSPPGKEYEQYF. The CDR3 DNA reads TGTGCCAGCAGCCCCCCCGGGAAGGAATACGAGCAGTACTTC. The full variable domain, completed using reference TRBV11-3 and TRBJ2-7, is EAGVVQSPRYKIIEKKQPVAFWCNPISGHNTLYWYLQNLGQGPELLIRYENEEAVDDSQLPKDRFSAERLKGVDSTLKIQPAELGDSAVYLCASSPPGKEYEQYFGPGTRLTVT.

The rearrangement links TRBV5-1 to TRBJ1-1; 8 positions agree with TRBD1. After removal of 0 bases from V and 2 bases from J, the junction contained 3 bases not matched to a gene. CDR3 length: 15 residues. Germline CDR1 SGHRS, CDR2 YFSETQ. The CDR3 spells CASSLETGANTEAFF. DNA of the CDR3: TGCGCCAGCAGCTTGGAGACAGGGGCCAACACTGAAGCTTTCTTT. The whole variable domain, remainder taken from reference TRBV5-1 and TRBJ1-1, is KAGVTQTPRYLIKTRGQQVTLSCSPISGHRSVSWYQQTPGQGLQFLFEYFSETQRNKGNFPGRFSGRQFSNSRSEMNVSTLELGDSALYLCASSLETGANTEAFFGQGTRLTVV.

V and J are TRBV13 and TRBJ1-1, with unresolved D. V gave up 3 bases and J gave up 3 bases, with 8 bases separating them. Germline V gene lookup returns CDR1 PRHDT and CDR2 FYEKMQ (reference sequence). The CDR3 has 13 amino acids. The CDR3 DNA sequence: TGTGCCAGCAGCTTTCGGCCGGACACTGAAGCTTTCTTT. Translation gives CASSFRPDTEAFF.

The rearrangement links TRBV9 to TRBJ1-2; TRBD1 aligns across 11 bases. The CDR3 has 15 amino acids. Germline V gene sequence: CDR1 SGDLS, CDR2 YYNGEE. V trimming: 0 bases; J trimming: 4 bases; junction bases outside the gene matches: 2. CDR3: CASSVGDRGSYGYTF. CDR3 coding DNA: TGTGCCAGCAGCGTAGGGGACAGGGGGTCCTATGGCTACACCTTC.

The V call is TRBV5-1, the J call TRBJ1-3; 8 bases fit TRBD1. This CDR3 comprises 15 residues. V gave up 3 bases and J gave up 3 bases; unmatched junction bases: 5. The V gene's germline CDR1 is SGHRS and CDR2 YFSETQ. The CDR3 nucleotides read TGCGCCAGCAGCTCCTCAGGGGGCTATGGAAACACCATATATTTT. This gives the protein CASSSSGGYGNTIYF.

V gene TRBV15 combines with J gene TRBJ2-5; D remains ambiguous. This CDR3 region has 13 residues. The V and J ends lost 0 bases and 5 bases respectively, with 7 bases between them. Germline V gene data show CDR1 as LNHNV and CDR2 as YYDKDF (reference sequence). The CDR3: CATSRDQRETQYF. The CDR3 coding sequence is TGTGCCACCAGCAGAGACCAAAGGGAGACCCAGTACTTC.

The chain uses TRBV6-5 and TRBJ1-3; tentatively, D is TRBD1 (6 bases). In germline, CDR1 is MNHEY, CDR2 SVGAGI. The CDR3 loop spans 15 amino acids. The V end lost 6 bases, the J end lost 0 bases, and 12 bases lay between the germline ends. CDR3 DNA sequence: TGTGCCAGCAGCCCCTACAGGGACTCTGGAAACACCATATATTTT. Amino acid sequence: CASSPYRDSGNTIYF.

The chain has TRBV29-1 and TRBJ1-2; D uncertain. The V end was cut by 4 bases, the J end by 4 bases, with 10 bases between. Germline CDR1 reads SQVTM; CDR2 reads ANQGSEA. The CDR3 totals 12 residues. Here the CDR3 DNA reads TGCAGCGTTGCCGGGTCTGGCTATGGCTACACCTTC. Its protein is CSVAGSGYGYTF.

This chain connects TRBV24-1 to TRBJ2-7; TRBD1 matches 8 bases. Per the germline V gene, CDR1 is KGHDR and CDR2 is SFDVKD. There are 15 residues in the CDR3. Losses at the gene ends were 4 bases for V and 2 bases for J; bases not matched to a gene: 6. The DNA for the CDR3 is TGTGCCACCAGTGAAACCGGGACAGGTACCTACGAGCAGTACTTC. This encodes CATSETGTGTYEQYF.

The chain joins TRBV2 to TRBJ2-5, with D tentatively TRBD1 or TRBD2 (5 bases each). Germline CDR1 is SNHLY and CDR2 is FYNNEI. The CDR3 is made up of 15 amino acids. V dropped 9 bases and J dropped 5 bases, with 22 bases sitting between them. The CDR3 region is CASSPGRGRGETQYF. DNA of the CDR3: TGTGCCAGTTCTCCGGGGCGTGGAAGGGGCGAGACCCAGTACTTC.